The clone carrying this T cell receptor beta chain appeared many times. Its antigen is as yet unknown. This specimen belongs to a study of T cells in Graves' hyperthyroidism and ophthalmopathy. Study results and caveats: Among thyroid clonotypes expanded above 0.001, most also appeared in blood.

RNA transcripts gave rise to amplified TCR beta CDR3 regions. HTBI primers were the set used in a first-round RT-PCR of the TCR CDR3. TCRdb re-called the multiplex PCR reads with MiXCR, one entry per CDR3 protein. The sample yields a few hundred thousand distinct CDR3 sequences, 15% to 19% seen once. The V and J ends lost 4 bases and 3 bases, in that order; junction bases with no gene match: 5. The germline gives CDR1 GTSNPN, CDR2 SVGIG (reference sequence). The length of the CDR3 is 14 residues. Sequenced: blood. The gene calls are TRBV30 and TRBJ2-2; TRBD1 agrees at 7 bases. The sequence was collected from a woman in her 30s with Graves' hyperthyroidism. As DNA, the CDR3 is TGTGCCTGGAATGACAGGGTTGACACCGGGGAGCTGTTTTTT. It specifies CAWNDRVDTGELFF.